These 19 T cell receptor beta chains originate from one sample sequenced in a study of T cell responses to AZD1222 COVID-19 vaccine. TCRdb keeps only in-frame clones here, not all; method: immunoSEQ multiplex PCR. The table includes some 150,000 clones, more than 85% detected once. This specimen consisted of peripheral blood, obtained on day 0 of AZD1222 vaccination. Receptor source: an adult in good health.

The gene calls are TRBV20-1 and TRBJ1-2, with a tentative D call TRBD1 (5 bases). V lost 3 bases, J lost 5 bases, and 16 bases lay in between. Germline V gene data show CDR1 as DFQATT and CDR2 as SNEGSKA (reference sequence). The CDR3 has 14 residues. As DNA, the CDR3 is TGCAGTGCTAGTCCCAGGGCCACTGGGTATGGCTACACCTTC. This translates into CSASPRATGYGYTF.

This clone is a singleton in its sample. The V call is TRBV9, the J call TRBJ1-5; possible D gene TRBD1, 5 bases. V was trimmed by 3 bases and J by 1 base, leaving 11 bases between them. The CDR3 runs to 15 residues. CDR1 is SGDLS and CDR2 is YYNGEE in the germline V gene. CDR3 in amino acids: CASSAGGGSNQPQHF. The CDR3 coding sequence is TGTGCCAGCAGCGCTGGGGGGGGGAGCAATCAGCCCCAGCATTTT.

The J gene is TRBJ2-5, the V gene TRBV2, with TRBD2 identical over 10 bases. After removal of 6 bases from V and 5 bases from J, the junction contained 15 bases not matched to a gene. This CDR3 spans 17 amino acids. The germline V gene has CDR1 SNHLY and CDR2 FYNNEI. The CDR3 here is CASSLGASGSLGETQYF. The DNA of the CDR3 is TGTGCCAGCAGCCTCGGGGCTAGCGGGAGTTTAGGGGAGACCCAGTACTTC.

In DNA form, the CDR3 reads TGTGCCAGCAGTCCCCGCATGGGGGGGCTGACTGAAGCTTTCTTT. Translated: CASSPRMGGLTEAFF. This chain joins TRBV27 and TRBJ1-1; possibly TRBD1 for D (6 bases). This CDR3 has 15 amino acids. The germline V gene has CDR1 MNHEY and CDR2 SMNVEV (reference sequence). V dropped 5 bases and J dropped 5 bases, with 18 bases sitting between them.

The chain links TRBV4-1 to TRBJ1-5; D is unclear. There are 14 residues in the CDR3. The germline CDR1 and CDR2 sequences are MGHRA and YSYEKL. Trimming stripped 0 bases from V and 7 bases from J, with 10 bases between. The CDR3 spells CASSQDPVLQPQHF. For the CDR3, the DNA is TGCGCCAGCAGCCAAGATCCGGTCTTACAGCCCCAGCATTTT.

This clone was recorded a few times. The CDR3 spells CASSLGQNSPLHF. In DNA form, the CDR3 reads TGTGCCAGCAGCTTAGGGCAGAATTCACCCCTCCACTTT. The V call is TRBV11-3, the J call TRBJ1-6; D ambiguous. The CDR3 spans 13 residues. V gave up 1 base and J gave up 7 bases, with 5 bases separating them. CDR1 is SGHNT, CDR2 YENEEA, per germline.

The V call is TRBV3-1 (or the pseudogene TRBV3-2), the J call TRBJ1-1; no firm D call. CDR1 is LGHDT, CDR2 YNNKEL, per germline (reference sequence). Trimming shortened V by 1 base and J by 0 bases, and 6 bases separated the two germline ends. This CDR3 spans 14 amino acids. The CDR3 sequence is CASSQAALNTEAFF. CDR3 coding DNA: TGTGCCAGCAGCCAAGCAGCGTTGAACACTGAAGCTTTCTTT.

The V call is TRBV6-6, the J call TRBJ2-7, with D perhaps matching TRBD1 (6 bases). CDR1 MNHNY and CDR2 SVGAGI come from the germline V gene (reference sequence). V gave up 1 base and J gave up 4 bases, with 14 bases separating them. This CDR3 is 15 amino acids long. Here the CDR3 reads CASSYYDRSTYEQYF. The CDR3 DNA is TGTGCCAGCAGTTACTATGACAGGTCCACATACGAGCAGTACTTC.

This rearrangement joins TRBV24-1 to TRBJ1-5; TRBD1 is a possible D gene (5 bases). The germline V gene has CDR1 KGHDR and CDR2 SFDVKD. Between the trimmed V and J ends, which lost 9 bases and 4 bases, there was a span of 15 bases. The CDR3 covers 14 residues. As DNA, the CDR3 is TGTGCCACCGTTCGAGGGGTTGGAAATCAGCCCCAGCATTTT. Protein sequence: CATVRGVGNQPQHF.

This clone was detected only a few times. This chain connects TRBV6-5 to TRBJ2-7, with 7 bases aligning to TRBD1. The length of the CDR3 is 13 residues. Losses at the gene ends were 6 bases for V and 4 bases for J; bases not matched to a gene: 6. CDR1 MNHEY and CDR2 SVGAGI come from the germline V gene. CDR3 residues: CASSGQASYEQYF. CDR3 coding DNA: TGTGCCAGCAGCGGACAGGCTTCTTACGAGCAGTACTTC.

The chain's CDR3 is CASRETVGTEAFF. DNA for the CDR3: TGCGCCAGCAGAGAGACAGTTGGCACTGAAGCTTTCTTT. The J gene is TRBJ1-1, the V gene TRBV10-1, with a possible D match to TRBD1 (5 bases). Between the trimmed V and J ends, which lost 6 bases and 4 bases, there was a span of 12 bases. Germline CDR1 and CDR2: WNHNN and SYGVQD (reference sequence). The CDR3 contains 13 residues.

V is TRBV7-3 and J is TRBJ1-1; D possibly corresponds to TRBD1 (5 bases). The germline V gene has CDR1 SGHTA and CDR2 FQGTGA. Deletions cut 4 bases from V and 5 bases from J, with 11 bases between. The CDR3 extends over 13 amino acids. As DNA, the CDR3 is TGTGCCAGCAGCTCCTCCGGGGGGACTGAAGCTTTCTTT. It yields the protein CASSSSGGTEAFF.

The chain links TRBV20-1 to TRBJ2-1, with 7 bases lining up with TRBD2. Trimming cost V 0 bases and J 13 bases; bases outside gene matches: 3. CDR1 and CDR2 (germline): DFQATT, SNEGSKA (reference sequence). The CDR3 spans 11 residues. The CDR3 DNA follows: TGCAGTGCTAGAGATGGACTAGTCCAGTTCTTC. It codes for CSARDGLVQFF.

This chain links TRBV5-1 with TRBJ2-7; perhaps D is TRBD1 or TRBD2 (6 bases each). V was trimmed by 3 bases and J by 5 bases, leaving 18 bases between them. The CDR3 consists of 15 residues. Per the germline V gene, CDR1 is SGHRS and CDR2 is YFSETQ. The CDR3 nucleotides are TGCGCCAGCAGCTCAGGGGAGGCCACCTACGACGAGCAGTACTTC. Amino acids: CASSSGEATYDEQYF.

V usage is TRBV25-1 and J usage is TRBJ1-2; 8 nucleotides line up with TRBD1. Germline loops: CDR1 MGHDK, CDR2 SYGVNS. The CDR3 spans 14 residues. The junction had 5 bases not matched to a gene; V was cut back by 1 base and J by 7 bases. The CDR3 nucleotides read TGTGCCAGCAGTGAATCGGTGACAGGGGTTGGCTACACCTTC. Translating it yields CASSESVTGVGYTF.

The genes are TRBV4-2 and TRBJ2-3; no clear D. Trimming took 5 bases from V and 0 from J, leaving 9 bases between them. Germline CDR1 and CDR2: LGHNA and YNFKEQ. CDR3 size: 14 residues. CDR3 region: CASSGRVSTDTQYF. CDR3 in DNA: TGTGCCAGCAGCGGACGAGTGAGCACAGATACGCAGTATTTT.

This clone showed up just a few times. V and J are TRBV6-2 or TRBV6-3 and TRBJ1-6, with no clear D. This CDR3 has 13 residues. Trimming stripped 5 bases from V and 5 bases from J, with 7 bases between. Germline-derived CDR1 and CDR2 are MNHEY and SVGEGT. CDR3 protein: CASSQYDNSPLHF. The CDR3 DNA sequence: TGTGCCAGCAGTCAGTACGATAATTCACCCCTCCACTTT.

V gene TRBV30 combines with J gene TRBJ2-7; a weak D match, TRBD2 (7 bases). Trimming took 5 bases from V and 6 from J, leaving 11 bases between them. In germline, CDR1 is GTSNPN, CDR2 SVGIG (reference sequence). The CDR3 runs to 11 residues. The CDR3 sequence: CAWGGGGEQYF. In nucleotides, the CDR3 is TGTGCCTGGGGGGGAGGGGGCGAGCAGTACTTC.

The gene calls are TRBV2 and TRBJ2-2; TRBD2 might be the D (6 bases). The CDR3 spans 14 residues. V was trimmed by 7 bases and J by 6 bases, leaving 15 bases between them. Germline CDR1 SNHLY, CDR2 FYNNEI. The CDR3 DNA is TGTGCCAGCACTTACCGGGCGGGATCCGGGGAGCTGTTTTTT. It codes for CASTYRAGSGELFF.